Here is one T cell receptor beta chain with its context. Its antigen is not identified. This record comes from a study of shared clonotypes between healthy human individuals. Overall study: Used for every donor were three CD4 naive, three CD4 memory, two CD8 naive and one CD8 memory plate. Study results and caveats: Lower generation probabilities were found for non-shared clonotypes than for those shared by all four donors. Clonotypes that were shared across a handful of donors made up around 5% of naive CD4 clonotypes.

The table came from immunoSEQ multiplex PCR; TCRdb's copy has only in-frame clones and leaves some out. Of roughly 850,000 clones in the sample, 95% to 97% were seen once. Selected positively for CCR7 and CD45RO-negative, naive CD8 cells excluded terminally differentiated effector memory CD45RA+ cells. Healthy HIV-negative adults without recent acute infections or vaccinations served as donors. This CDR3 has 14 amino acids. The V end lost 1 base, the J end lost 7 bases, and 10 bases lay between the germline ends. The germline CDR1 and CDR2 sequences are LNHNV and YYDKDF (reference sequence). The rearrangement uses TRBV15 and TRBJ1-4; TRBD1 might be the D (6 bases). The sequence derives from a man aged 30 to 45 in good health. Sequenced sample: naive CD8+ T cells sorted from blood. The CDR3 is CATSRGSRGEKLFF. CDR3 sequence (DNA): TGTGCCACCAGCAGAGGTAGCAGGGGTGAAAAACTGTTTTTT.